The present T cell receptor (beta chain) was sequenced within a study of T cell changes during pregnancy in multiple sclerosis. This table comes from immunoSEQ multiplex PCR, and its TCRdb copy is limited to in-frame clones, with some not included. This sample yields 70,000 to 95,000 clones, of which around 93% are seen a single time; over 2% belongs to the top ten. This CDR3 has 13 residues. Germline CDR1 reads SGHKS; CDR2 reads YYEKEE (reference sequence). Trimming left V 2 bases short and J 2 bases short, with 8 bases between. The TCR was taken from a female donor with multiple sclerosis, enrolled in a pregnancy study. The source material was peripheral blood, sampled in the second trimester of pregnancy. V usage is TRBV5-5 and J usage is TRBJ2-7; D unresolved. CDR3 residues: CASSLLPAYEQYF. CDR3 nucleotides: TGTGCCAGCAGCTTATTGCCAGCCTACGAGCAGTACTTC. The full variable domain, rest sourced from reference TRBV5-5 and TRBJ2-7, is DAGVTQSPTHLIKTRGQQVTLRCSPISGHKSVSWYQQVLGQGPQFIFQYYEKEERGRGNFPDRFSARQFPNYSSELNVNALLLGDSALYLCASSLLPAYEQYFGPGTRLTVT.